The text below deals with one T cell receptor beta chain. The antigen remains undetermined. There are 17 residues in the CDR3. Germline V gene sequence: CDR1 SNHLY, CDR2 FYNNEI. V was trimmed by 3 bases and J by 0 bases, leaving 15 bases between them. Each CDR3 protein gets one entry after TCRdb re-called the 5' RACE reads with MiXCR. The table shows approximately 490,000 distinct CDR3 sequences, with approximately 20% occurring only once. This sample was included in a study of identical twins. Whole-study findings and limits: Out-of-frame beta sequences exhibited a weaker degree of excess twin sharing. Cross-sectional statistics underpinned the conclusions; the same donors were not followed.

This sample also appeared in a second study, on yellow fever vaccine responses in identical twins.

The chain uses TRBV2 and TRBJ2-1; weak D call: TRBD2 (6 bases). The TCR comes from a woman aged 18-29 years in good health. Sequencing input: CD4+ T cells sorted from blood. For the CDR3, the DNA is TGTGCCAGCAGTGAGACTAGTCCTGTCCCCTCCTACAATGAGCAGTTCTTC. Protein: CASSETSPVPSYNEQFF.